What follows are 18 T cell receptor beta chains derived from one specimen sequenced in a study of shared clonotypes between healthy human individuals. Clones were read by immunoSEQ multiplex PCR, and TCRdb kept only the in-frame ones, dropping some. The data show around 2.5 million clones, with approximately 93% seen just once and approximately 0.35% held by the top ten. The sample was naive CD4+ T cells from PBMCs. Sample subset: CD45RA+ positively selected. Every receptor here comes from a man younger than 35 in good health. Some clones in this sample may be carry-over from other donors' samples.

This clone has only one observation. V is TRBV12-1 and J is TRBJ2-7; the table's D call TRBD1 went unverified against the DNA. TRBV12-1 is deemed a pseudogene. The CDR3 length is 16 residues. The chain's CDR3 is CASSFESRQGTYEQYF. As DNA, the CDR3 is TGTGCCAGCAGCTTTGAGTCGCGACAGGGGACCTACGAGCAGTACTTC.

V and J are TRBV5-1 and TRBJ1-2; the match to TRBD1 covers 7 bases. The length of the CDR3 is 16 residues. V shed 0 bases and J 3 bases; nucleotides not matched to a gene: 8. Germline V gives CDR1 SGHRS, CDR2 YFSETQ. The CDR3 loop reads CASSLGLRGRDYGYTF. Here the CDR3 DNA reads TGCGCCAGCAGCTTGGGATTAAGGGGGCGAGACTATGGCTACACCTTC.

The V gene is TRBV29-1, the J gene TRBJ1-1; D is uncertain. This CDR3 spans 12 amino acids. The V and J ends lost 6 bases and 4 bases respectively, with 12 bases between them. CDR1 is SQVTM and CDR2 is ANQGSEA in the germline V gene. CDR3 amino acids: CSVGYGGTEAFF. The CDR3 coding sequence is TGCAGCGTGGGGTACGGAGGCACTGAAGCTTTCTTT.

This clone was detected only once. CDR3 sequence reads: CASSARTSGSPQQFF. The CDR3 region has the DNA TGTGCCAGCAGCGCAAGGACTAGCGGGAGCCCTCAACAGTTCTTC. The chain employs TRBV9 and TRBJ2-1; TRBD2 aligns across 13 bases. Germline lookup yields CDR1 SGDLS and CDR2 YYNGEE. Trimming took 3 bases from V and 13 from J; bases not matched to a gene: 10. The CDR3 is made up of 15 amino acids.

J is TRBJ2-3 and V is TRBV5-1, with 8 bases aligning to TRBD1. Looked up from germline, CDR1 is SGHRS and CDR2 is YFSETQ. Trimming cost V 6 bases and J 2 bases; bases outside gene matches: 14. The CDR3 has 17 amino acids. The CDR3 spells CASNFLTGVGTTDTQYF. For the CDR3, the DNA is TGCGCCAGCAACTTCCTGACAGGGGTGGGGACCACAGATACGCAGTATTTT.

The chain links TRBV15 to TRBJ2-5, with D perhaps given as TRBD1 or TRBD2 (6 bases each). The CDR3 is made up of 16 amino acids. The V end lost 0 bases, the J end lost 4 bases, and 15 bases lay between the germline ends. Germline assignment: CDR1 LNHNV and CDR2 YYDKDF (reference sequence). CDR3 nucleotides: TGTGCCACCAGCAGAGATGGGACACCGCGGGGAGAGACCCAGTACTTC. Its translation: CATSRDGTPRGETQYF.

The chain couples TRBV30 to TRBJ2-2, with 7 positions matching TRBD2. Germline trimming cut 3 bases from V and 7 bases from J; bases unmatched to any gene: 8. The V gene's germline CDR1 is GTSNPN and CDR2 SVGIG (reference sequence). This CDR3 is built from 14 residues. This CDR3 is CAWRASGNFGELFF. Written as DNA, the CDR3 is TGTGCCTGGAGGGCTAGCGGCAACTTCGGGGAGCTGTTTTTT.

The chain has TRBV18 and TRBJ2-1, with 9 bases identical to TRBD2. CDR1 KGHSH and CDR2 LQKENI come from the germline V gene. J lost 5 bases, V lost 0 bases, and 5 bases had no gene match. There are 16 residues in the CDR3. The CDR3 loop is CASSPPLPSGNNEQFF. The CDR3 DNA sequence: TGTGCCAGCTCACCACCGTTGCCTAGCGGGAACAATGAGCAGTTCTTC.

The sample holds a few counts of this clone. The sample has other DNA sequences that encode this CDR3 too. This chain joins TRBV5-1 and TRBJ2-7, with 12 bases fitting TRBD2. The length of the CDR3 is 15 residues. Trimming removed 0 bases from V and 3 bases from J; junction bases left unmatched: 1. CDR1 and CDR2 from the germline V gene are SGHRS and YFSETQ. CDR3 sequence reads: CASSLGTSGVYEQYF. Here the CDR3 DNA reads TGCGCCAGCAGCTTGGGGACTAGCGGGGTCTACGAGCAGTACTTC.

The gene calls are TRBV14 and TRBJ1-1, with 7 bases matching TRBD1. CDR1 is SGHDN and CDR2 is FVKESK in the germline V gene. This CDR3 comprises 13 residues. The junction had 4 bases not matched to a gene; V was cut back by 4 bases and J by 5 bases. The CDR3 here is CASSRGQVTEAFF. The CDR3, as DNA: TGTGCCAGCAGCCGAGGACAGGTAACTGAAGCTTTCTTT. Supplemented by reference TRBV14 and TRBJ1-1, the full variable domain reads EAGVTQFPSHSVIEKGQTVTLRCDPISGHDNLYWYRRVMGKEIKFLLHFVKESKQDESGMPNNRFLAERTGGTYSTLKVQPAELEDSGVYFCASSRGQVTEAFFGQGTRLTVV.

The V and J genes are TRBV6-5 and TRBJ1-4; D uncertain. Looked up from germline, CDR1 is MNHEY and CDR2 is SVGAGI. The CDR3 loop spans 14 amino acids. The V and J ends lost 6 bases and 1 base respectively, with 9 bases between them. The CDR3 is CASRRTLTNEKLFF. The CDR3 DNA reads TGTGCCAGCAGAAGGACCCTAACTAATGAAAAACTGTTTTTT.

This clone appeared a single time. V is TRBV4-1 and J is TRBJ2-3; perhaps TRBD1 as D (7 bases). The germline V gene encodes CDR1 MGHRA and CDR2 YSYEKL. This CDR3 has 16 amino acids. Trimming shortened V by 4 bases and J by 1 base, and 15 bases separated the two germline ends. Here the CDR3 reads CASSRSGGQGTDTQYF. The CDR3 DNA reads TGCGCCAGCAGCCGCTCAGGGGGGCAGGGCACAGATACGCAGTATTTT.

This clone appeared a few times. The rearrangement joins TRBV6-5 to TRBJ1-5; possibly TRBD1 for D (6 bases). The germline gives CDR1 MNHEY, CDR2 SVGAGI. The CDR3 is 14 residues long. V was clipped by 5 bases and J by 1 base, with 9 bases between them. The CDR3 protein is CASSQGNSNQPQHF. In DNA form, the CDR3 reads TGTGCCAGCAGTCAGGGGAACAGCAATCAGCCCCAGCATTTT.

The V and J genes are TRBV28 and TRBJ2-5; possible D gene TRBD1, 5 bases. V was pared by 3 bases and J by 0 bases, with 14 bases between. CDR1 is MDHEN and CDR2 is SYDVKM in the germline V gene. The CDR3 spans 16 residues. The CDR3 coding sequence is TGTGCCAGCAGTTTGGGGCAGGGATCGTACCAAGAGACCCAGTACTTC. Protein product: CASSLGQGSYQETQYF.

Turning to this clone: The sample has other DNA sequences that encode this CDR3 too. The rearrangement uses TRBV30 and TRBJ1-1; TRBD1 agrees at 8 bases. The CDR3 loop spans 13 amino acids. Germline V gives CDR1 GTSNPN, CDR2 SVGIG (reference sequence). The V gene end was trimmed by 2 bases and the J gene end by 5 bases; junction bases not matched to a gene: 4. DNA for the CDR3: TGTGCCTGGAGTCGGCAGGGGGCAACTGAAGCTTTCTTT. Its protein product is CAWSRQGATEAFF.

This clone occurred a few times. This chain uses TRBV5-1 with TRBJ1-1; D unresolved. Per germline, CDR1 SGHRS and CDR2 YFSETQ. CDR3 length equals 14 residues. Trimming stripped 1 base from V and 6 bases from J, with 13 bases between. The CDR3 sequence: CASSLRPALAEAFF. The CDR3 bases are TGCGCCAGCAGCTTGAGGCCGGCGTTGGCTGAAGCTTTCTTT.

This clone was found once. J is TRBJ2-3 and V is TRBV6-4; maybe TRBD1 (5 bases). Between the trimmed V and J ends, which lost 2 bases and 7 bases, there was a span of 13 bases. This CDR3 is built from 14 residues. Germline V gene sequence: CDR1 MRHNA, CDR2 SNTAGT. In DNA form, the CDR3 reads TGTGCCAGCAGTGACGAGGTTGGGGCGAATACGCAGTATTTT. Its translation: CASSDEVGANTQYF.

V gene TRBV15 combines with J gene TRBJ2-2; D perhaps matches TRBD1 (6 bases). The CDR3 consists of 15 residues. The V end was cut by 3 bases, the J end by 0 bases, with 8 bases between. Germline V gives CDR1 LNHNV, CDR2 YYDKDF (reference sequence). In nucleotides, the CDR3 is TGTGCCACCAGCAGGAGGGGGTCGAACACCGGGGAGCTGTTTTTT. As protein: CATSRRGSNTGELFF.